These 18 T cell receptor beta chains came from one sample sequenced in a study of blood T cell repertoires in COVID-19. Sequencing was performed with immunoSEQ multiplex PCR; in TCRdb, only in-frame clones are kept and a portion is missing. The table includes about 220,000 clones, 80% to 85% detected once. The sequenced material came from peripheral blood. The receptor source for this set is a woman between 70 and 85 years old with COVID-19, enrolled during active disease.

At least ten counts were recorded for this clone. CDR3 loop: CATSRPLAGETGELFF. The CDR3 nucleotides read TGTGCCACCAGCAGGCCACTAGCGGGAGAAACCGGGGAGCTGTTTTTT. The chain links TRBV15 to TRBJ2-2, with TRBD2 identical over 11 bases. This CDR3 spans 16 amino acids. Trimming at V came to 3 bases and at J to 5 bases, leaving 5 bases not matched to a gene. Looked up from germline, CDR1 is LNHNV and CDR2 is YYDKDF (reference sequence).

The chain couples TRBV7-2 to TRBJ2-7; 10 nucleotides align to TRBD1. V was clipped by 4 bases and J by 4 bases; unmatched bases: 7. Germline lookup yields CDR1 SGHTA and CDR2 FQGNSA. CDR3 length: 15 residues. CDR3 in DNA: TGTGCCAGCAGCTCACGAGGGGACAGGGGTTACGAGCAGTACTTC. Translation: CASSSRGDRGYEQYF.

This clone has more than one count but fewer than ten. V and J are TRBV15 and TRBJ2-7, with 7 nucleotides matching TRBD2. Trimming removed 1 base from V and 5 bases from J; junction bases left unmatched: 8. The CDR3 has 15 residues. Germline V CDR1 and CDR2: LNHNV, YYDKDF (reference sequence). CDR3 sequence: CATSRVPREIDEQYF. The CDR3 nucleotides read TGTGCCACCAGCAGAGTCCCGCGGGAGATAGACGAGCAGTACTTC.

This clone was recorded at least ten times. The rearrangement joins TRBV6-2 or TRBV6-3 to TRBJ2-7; TRBD2 agrees at 9 bases. Germline V CDR1 and CDR2: MNHEY, SVGEGT. Trimming removed 5 bases from V and 2 bases from J; junction bases left unmatched: 13. CDR3 length: 17 amino acids. In DNA, the CDR3 is TGTGCCAGCAGTGGATCCCTCGCTAGCGGGACTCCCTACGAGCAGTACTTC. Translation: CASSGSLASGTPYEQYF.

This chain joins TRBV7-9 and TRBJ1-5; TRBD1 matches 9 bases. J was trimmed by 2 bases and V by 5 bases; bases with no gene match: 4. Germline loops: CDR1 SEHNR, CDR2 FQNEAQ (reference sequence). The CDR3 totals 15 residues. This chain's CDR3 is CASSHTGGGNQPQHF. CDR3 nucleotides: TGTGCCAGCAGCCATACAGGGGGCGGCAATCAGCCCCAGCATTTT. Combining the CDR3 with reference TRBV7-9 and TRBJ1-5 gives the whole variable domain DTGVSQNPRHKITKRGQNVTFRCDPISEHNRLYWYRQTLGQGPEFLTYFQNEAQLEKSRLLSDRFSAERPKGSFSTLEIQRTEQGDSAMYLCASSHTGGGNQPQHFGDGTRLSIL.

The DNA for the CDR3 is TGTGCCAGTAAGGAGAGTCTAGCGGGAAGGACAGATACGCAGTATTTT. Protein: CASKESLAGRTDTQYF. The V call is TRBV19, the J call TRBJ2-3; TRBD2 matches at 9 bases. Trimming cost V 7 bases and J 3 bases; bases outside gene matches: 11. CDR3 size: 16 residues. The germline CDR1 and CDR2 sequences are LNHDA and SQIVND (reference sequence). Drawing the rest from reference TRBV19 and TRBJ2-3, the complete variable domain is DGGITQSPKYLFRKEGQNVTLSCEQNLNHDAMYWYRQDPGQGLRLIYYSQIVNDFQKGDIAEGYSVSREKKESFPLTVTSAQKNPTAFYLCASKESLAGRTDTQYFGPGTRLTVL.

The V gene is TRBV10-3, the J gene TRBJ2-7, with 11 bases lining up with TRBD1. The CDR3 contains 14 residues. Germline V lookup: CDR1 ENHRY, CDR2 SYGVKD. J gave up 5 bases and V 10 bases, and 10 bases lay outside the gene matches. CDR3: CATRDRGNTDEQYF. The CDR3 coding sequence is TGTGCCACGCGGGACAGGGGGAATACGGACGAGCAGTACTTC.

The chain couples TRBV7-2 to TRBJ2-2, with TRBD2 identical over 10 bases. After removal of 5 bases from V and 1 base from J, the junction contained 7 bases not matched to a gene. In germline, CDR1 is SGHTA, CDR2 FQGNSA. This CDR3 has 17 amino acids. The CDR3: CASSPYRTSGNTGELFF. The CDR3 region has the DNA TGTGCCAGCAGCCCATACCGGACTAGCGGGAACACCGGGGAGCTGTTTTTT. The full variable domain, its missing parts supplied by reference TRBV7-2 and TRBJ2-2, is GAGVSQSPSNKVTEKGKDVELRCDPISGHTALYWYRQSLGQGLEFLIYFQGNSAPDKSGLPSDRFSAERTGGSVSTLTIQRTQQEDSAVYLCASSPYRTSGNTGELFFGEGSRLTVL.

The J gene is TRBJ2-1, the V gene TRBV18; weak D call: TRBD1 (6 bases). The germline gives CDR1 KGHSH, CDR2 LQKENI. CDR3 length: 13 amino acids. V shed 2 bases and J shed 8 bases, with 10 bases lying between them. The CDR3 region is CASSPDRWDEQFF. The CDR3 bases are TGTGCCAGCTCACCAGACAGGTGGGATGAGCAGTTCTTC.

V usage is TRBV5-1 and J usage is TRBJ2-2; 12 bases are a match to TRBD2. Germline assignment: CDR1 SGHRS and CDR2 YFSETQ. This CDR3 has 17 amino acids. V lost 2 bases, J lost 6 bases, and 8 bases stayed unmatched. CDR3 coding DNA: TGCGCCAGCAGCTTACCACTAGCGGGAGGAGGGGCCGGGGAGCTGTTTTTT. Its translation is CASSLPLAGGGAGELFF. Full variable domain (rest looked up from reference TRBV5-1 and TRBJ2-2): KAGVTQTPRYLIKTRGQQVTLSCSPISGHRSVSWYQQTPGQGLQFLFEYFSETQRNKGNFPGRFSGRQFSNSRSEMNVSTLELGDSALYLCASSLPLAGGGAGELFFGEGSRLTVL.

V is TRBV30 and J is TRBJ1-1; possible D gene TRBD1, 5 bases. Germline CDR1 GTSNPN, CDR2 SVGIG (reference sequence). The CDR3 loop spans 13 amino acids. The ends were cut back, 3 bases at V and 1 base at J, with 9 bases in the middle. In nucleotides, the CDR3 is TGTGCCTGGAGAAGACAGACGAACACTGAAGCTTTCTTT. It yields the protein CAWRRQTNTEAFF.

This chain links TRBV7-2 with TRBJ2-3, with 12 bases matching TRBD2. CDR1 is SGHTA, CDR2 FQGNSA, per germline. This CDR3 has 18 residues. V lost 2 bases to trimming and J lost 3 bases; unmatched junction nucleotides: 9. CDR3 nucleotide sequence: TGTGCCAGCAGCTTACGACCCCGGACTAGCGGGACAACAGATACGCAGTATTTT. Translating gives CASSLRPRTSGTTDTQYF.

This chain connects TRBV7-2 to TRBJ1-1; 8 nucleotides agree with TRBD1. Losses at the gene ends were 5 bases for V and 4 bases for J; bases not matched to a gene: 12. Germline V lookup: CDR1 SGHTA, CDR2 FQGNSA. The CDR3 has 16 amino acids. CDR3 bases: TGTGCCAGCAGCATCGGACAGGGAAGCCCTGGCACTGAAGCTTTCTTT. This translates into CASSIGQGSPGTEAFF.

The table lists this clone with a few counts. This chain uses TRBV27 with TRBJ2-1; 12 positions match TRBD1. The CDR3 consists of 16 residues. Germline V lookup: CDR1 MNHEY, CDR2 SMNVEV (reference sequence). The V segment lost 4 bases and the J segment 7 bases; nucleotides outside the gene matches: 8. CDR3 region: CASSWDRGLAGNEQFF. The CDR3, as DNA: TGTGCCAGCAGTTGGGACAGGGGGCTAGCGGGGAATGAGCAGTTCTTC.

The V call is TRBV30, the J call TRBJ1-2; 7 positions agree with TRBD1. CDR1 and CDR2 (germline): GTSNPN, SVGIG (reference sequence). The CDR3 totals 13 residues. After removal of 5 bases from V and 6 bases from J, the junction contained 9 bases not matched to a gene. The CDR3 here is CAWLTGVINGYTF. The CDR3 nucleotides read TGTGCCTGGCTTACAGGGGTCATTAATGGCTACACCTTC.

The chain uses TRBV18 and TRBJ1-1; 8 nucleotides line up with TRBD1. This CDR3 region has 15 residues. Germline V CDR1 and CDR2: KGHSH, LQKENI. V lost 3 bases, J lost 4 bases, and 7 bases stayed unmatched. The CDR3 region has the DNA TGTGCCAGCTCACCTTACGGACAGGGTATCACTGAAGCTTTCTTT. This gives the protein CASSPYGQGITEAFF. Drawing the rest from reference TRBV18 and TRBJ1-1, the complete variable domain is NAGVMQNPRHLVRRRGQEARLRCSPMKGHSHVYWYRQLPEEGLKFMVYLQKENIIDESGMPKERFSAEFPKEGPSILRIQQVVRGDSAAYFCASSPYGQGITEAFFGQGTRLTVV.

CDR3 bases: TGTGCCAGCAGCTTAGTCCAAGGAGGTGGAAACACCATATATTTT. Translation: CASSLVQGGGNTIYF. The rearrangement uses TRBV7-8 and TRBJ1-3; D is uncertain. The CDR3 is 15 amino acids. In germline, CDR1 is SGHVS, CDR2 FQNEAQ. Trimming removed 1 base from V and 3 bases from J, with 10 bases in between.

The chain uses TRBV6-5 and TRBJ1-2; no firm D call. Germline CDR1 reads MNHEY; CDR2 reads SVGAGI. The ends were cut back, 7 bases at V and 0 bases at J, with 9 bases in the middle. CDR3 length equals 13 residues. CDR3 sequence reads: CASTLASNYGYTF. The CDR3 DNA sequence: TGTGCCAGCACCCTAGCCTCTAACTATGGCTACACCTTC.